This TCR beta chain was recovered during a study of blood T cell repertoires in COVID-19. Study information: PBMCs, B-cell-depleted T cells, or T cells provided the cDNA or gDNA that made up the material.

The CDR3 runs to 16 residues. Germline CDR1 reads MNHEY; CDR2 reads SMNVEV (reference sequence). V was clipped by 4 bases and J by 4 bases; unmatched bases: 10. The repertoire was sequenced with immunoSEQ multiplex PCR; TCRdb's copy has only in-frame clones and lacks some. The sample contains roughly 110,000 clones, 75% to 85% of which appear only once. V is TRBV27 and J is TRBJ2-7, with 10 bases identical to TRBD1. The clonotype was recovered from a man between 65 and 85 years old with acute or convalescent COVID-19. The sequencing input was peripheral blood. The CDR3 spells CASSSRVRDRGYEQYF. The CDR3 bases are TGTGCCAGCAGTTCACGGGTCCGGGACAGGGGATACGAGCAGTACTTC.